The clone carrying this TCR beta chain occurred once. What it binds is not known. Data came from immunoSEQ multiplex PCR; TCRdb stores just in-frame clones and leaves some out. The table includes hundreds of thousands of clones, roughly 70% detected once. V lost 6 bases to trimming and J lost 4 bases, with 13 bases between them. Germline V gene sequence: CDR1 LNHDA, CDR2 SQIVND (reference sequence). This CDR3 is built from 14 residues. The sample belongs to a study of cytotoxic CD8 clonotypes in ibrutinib-treated CLL. Study-level findings and limits: For progressing versus sustained-remission patients, sampling times were not the same. Higher circulating CD8+ T-cell counts strongly accompanied higher baseline clonality, above age-matched healthy donors. Public clonotypes, an uncommon group, contracted or remained stable on treatment.

The sequenced sample was PBMCs, obtained after 24 months of ibrutinib treatment. The chain combines TRBV19 with TRBJ1-5; D gene ambiguous. This TCR came from a human donor with chronic lymphocytic leukemia. The CDR3: CASSMDGWNQPQHF. In DNA form, the CDR3 reads TGTGCCAGTAGCATGGACGGATGGAATCAGCCCCAGCATTTT.